These T cell receptor beta chains were read from a single sample in a study of PD-1 blockade in classical Hodgkin lymphoma. Measured with immunoSEQ multiplex PCR; TCRdb has only the in-frame clones, and not every one. The sample holds 4,000 to 5,500 clones; about 65% are singletons and the top ten take around 24%. The starting material was CD8+ T cells from blood, obtained before the fourth cycle of nivolumab. These receptors were collected from a human donor with classical Hodgkin lymphoma. CDR3s include the opening cysteine and the closing phenylalanine or tryptophan. Fields, in order: CDR3 DNA, CDR3 protein, V gene, clone size, D gene, J gene. The D gene is left open where the match is weak. The size of a clone is reported for some rows only, either as once, few or many, or as a class for expanded clones.

CDR3 DNA: TGTGCCAGCAGTCATGGACAGGGGGTAGATGGCTACACCTTC
CDR3 protein: CASSHGQGVDGYTF
V gene: TRBV5-4
clone size: few
D gene: TRBD1
J gene: TRBJ1-2

CDR3 DNA: TGTGCCAGCAGCTTGGTTGGCGACAGCGAGCAGTACTTC
CDR3 protein: CASSLVGDSEQYF
V gene: TRBV5-6
clone size: -
D gene: -
J gene: TRBJ2-7

CDR3 DNA: TGTGCCAGCAGCGTAGCAGTGAACATGAACACTGAAGCTTTCTTT
CDR3 protein: CASSVAVNMNTEAFF
V gene: TRBV9
clone size: -
D gene: -
J gene: TRBJ1-1

CDR3 DNA: TGTGCCAGCAGCTTAGAGGGTTCCACAGATACGCAGTATTTT
CDR3 protein: CASSLEGSTDTQYF
V gene: TRBV7-2
clone size: -
D gene: -
J gene: TRBJ2-3

CDR3 DNA: TGTGCCAGCAGTTACGGACAGGCCTCCTCCTACGAGCAGTACTTC
CDR3 protein: CASSYGQASSYEQYF
V gene: TRBV27
clone size: -
D gene: TRBD1
J gene: TRBJ2-7

CDR3 DNA: TGTGCCAGCAGTAGTTCCGGGACACCGTACAATGAGCAGTTCTTC
CDR3 protein: CASSSSGTPYNEQFF
V gene: TRBV6-1
clone size: -
D gene: -
J gene: TRBJ2-1

CDR3 DNA: TGTGCCTATTTGTGGGAGTTCTACAATGAGCAGTTCTTC
CDR3 protein: CAYLWEFYNEQFF
V gene: TRBV29-1
clone size: -
D gene: -
J gene: TRBJ2-1

CDR3 DNA: TGCGCCAGCAGCTTGGCACTAGCGGGAGTCTCAGATACGCAGTATTTT
CDR3 protein: CASSLALAGVSDTQYF
V gene: TRBV5-1
clone size: -
D gene: TRBD2
J gene: TRBJ2-3

CDR3 DNA: TGTGCCAGCAGTTTAGGGTACGGGGGAGCGTACACCGGGGAGCTGTTTTTT
CDR3 protein: CASSLGYGGAYTGELFF
V gene: TRBV28
clone size: -
D gene: -
J gene: TRBJ2-2

CDR3 DNA: TGTGCCAGCAGCTTAGACCCGAATTACGAGCAGTACTTC
CDR3 protein: CASSLDPNYEQYF
V gene: TRBV11-2
clone size: -
D gene: -
J gene: TRBJ2-7

CDR3 DNA: TGCGCCAGCAATGGAGTGGACACTAGCACAGATACGCAGTATTTT
CDR3 protein: CASNGVDTSTDTQYF
V gene: TRBV10-1
clone size: once
D gene: -
J gene: TRBJ2-3

CDR3 DNA: TGTGCCAGCAGCGGGGACAGGATCCACGAGCAGTACTTC
CDR3 protein: CASSGDRIHEQYF
V gene: TRBV2
clone size: -
D gene: TRBD1
J gene: TRBJ2-7

CDR3 DNA: TGTGCCAGCAGCTTACTGGACAGGGGGCAAAGTGGGGCCAACGTCCTGACTTTC
CDR3 protein: CASSLLDRGQSGANVLTF
V gene: TRBV7-9
clone size: -
D gene: TRBD1
J gene: TRBJ2-6

CDR3 DNA: TGCGCCAGCAGCCATGGACTGGGTTACGAGCAGTACTTC
CDR3 protein: CASSHGLGYEQYF
V gene: TRBV4-1
clone size: -
D gene: -
J gene: TRBJ2-7

CDR3 DNA: TGCGCCAGCAGCTTGGACAGGAATAACATAGGTGAAGCTTTCTTT
CDR3 protein: CASSLDRNNIGEAFF
V gene: TRBV5-1
clone size: large
D gene: -
J gene: TRBJ1-1

CDR3 DNA: TGTGCCAGCAGCTTTGGCAGCGGGACCCCTTCGTATGAGCAGTTCTTC
CDR3 protein: CASSFGSGTPSYEQFF
V gene: TRBV7-9
clone size: -
D gene: TRBD2
J gene: TRBJ2-1

CDR3 DNA: TGTGCCAGCAGCTCTCCGGTACAGGGAAAAAACATTCAGTACTTC
CDR3 protein: CASSSPVQGKNIQYF
V gene: TRBV7-9
clone size: -
D gene: -
J gene: TRBJ2-4

CDR3 DNA: TGTGCCACCAGTCCAATAGTGCCAGCGGAGCAGTACTTC
CDR3 protein: CATSPIVPAEQYF
V gene: TRBV15
clone size: medium-sized
D gene: -
J gene: TRBJ2-7

CDR3 DNA: TGTGCCAGCAGCTTGGATTACAGGGGGGACACCGGGGAGCTGTTTTTT
CDR3 protein: CASSLDYRGDTGELFF
V gene: TRBV11-3
clone size: -
D gene: TRBD1
J gene: TRBJ2-2

CDR3 DNA: TGTGCCAGCAGTTTAAACAGTCTGCAGTTCTTC
CDR3 protein: CASSLNSLQFF
V gene: TRBV28
clone size: -
D gene: -
J gene: TRBJ2-1

CDR3 DNA: TGCAGCGTTGAACTAGCGGAGACCACAGATACGCAGTATTTT
CDR3 protein: CSVELAETTDTQYF
V gene: TRBV29-1
clone size: -
D gene: TRBD2
J gene: TRBJ2-3

CDR3 DNA: TGTGCCAGCAGCTTGACTAGCGGGGTCGCCTACGAGCAGTACTTC
CDR3 protein: CASSLTSGVAYEQYF
V gene: TRBV5-6
clone size: once
D gene: TRBD2
J gene: TRBJ2-7

CDR3 DNA: TGCGCCAGCAGAGAACTAGCGGGAGAAACGTATGAGCAGTTCTTC
CDR3 protein: CASRELAGETYEQFF
V gene: TRBV10-1
clone size: -
D gene: TRBD2
J gene: TRBJ2-1

CDR3 DNA: TGTGCCAGCAGCTTGGGACTAGCTATCGGGGAGCTGTTTTTT
CDR3 protein: CASSLGLAIGELFF
V gene: TRBV5-6
clone size: once
D gene: TRBD2
J gene: TRBJ2-2

CDR3 DNA: TGTGCCAGCAGCTTAGGGCTGGGAAACGAGCGCTACGAGCAGTACTTC
CDR3 protein: CASSLGLGNERYEQYF
V gene: TRBV5-4
clone size: once
D gene: -
J gene: TRBJ2-7

CDR3 DNA: TGTGCCAGCAGCCTTAGCGGGAGACGGGAGACCCAGTACTTC
CDR3 protein: CASSLSGRRETQYF
V gene: TRBV2
clone size: -
D gene: TRBD2
J gene: TRBJ2-5

CDR3 DNA: TGTGCCAGCAGTTCGACAGGGTATTTCACTGAAGCTTTCTTT
CDR3 protein: CASSSTGYFTEAFF
V gene: TRBV6-6
clone size: -
D gene: TRBD1
J gene: TRBJ1-1

CDR3 DNA: TGCACAACCGGGACACTGAACACTGAAGCTTTCTTT
CDR3 protein: CTTGTLNTEAFF
V gene: TRBV29-1
clone size: few
D gene: -
J gene: TRBJ1-1

CDR3 DNA: TGTGCCAGCAGCTTATCGGTTCCGAGTGGACCTGGAAACACCATATATTTT
CDR3 protein: CASSLSVPSGPGNTIYF
V gene: TRBV7-9
clone size: -
D gene: -
J gene: TRBJ1-3

CDR3 DNA: TGTGCCAGCAGTAACAGCGTAAACTACGAGCAGTACTTC
CDR3 protein: CASSNSVNYEQYF
V gene: TRBV27
clone size: -
D gene: -
J gene: TRBJ2-7

CDR3 DNA: TGTGCCAGCAGTGCTCCCCCAGGGGTTAAGGGCTACACCTTC
CDR3 protein: CASSAPPGVKGYTF
V gene: TRBV6-5
clone size: -
D gene: -
J gene: TRBJ1-2

CDR3 DNA: TGCAGCGGCTCAGGGGAGACAGATACGCAGTATTTT
CDR3 protein: CSGSGETDTQYF
V gene: TRBV29-1
clone size: -
D gene: -
J gene: TRBJ2-3

CDR3 DNA: TGTGCCAGTTATACCGGGGAGCTGTTTTTT
CDR3 protein: CASYTGELFF
V gene: TRBV6-1
clone size: large
D gene: -
J gene: TRBJ2-2

CDR3 DNA: TGTGCCAGCAGCCACAGCGAAAACTACAATGAGCAGTTCTTC
CDR3 protein: CASSHSENYNEQFF
V gene: TRBV14
clone size: -
D gene: -
J gene: TRBJ2-1

CDR3 DNA: TGTGCCAGCAGCTTTGTAGCGGGAGTGCGCGAGCAGTACTTC
CDR3 protein: CASSFVAGVREQYF
V gene: TRBV7-9
clone size: -
D gene: TRBD2
J gene: TRBJ2-7

CDR3 DNA: TGCGCCAGCAGATCGGACGGAAACTCTGGAAACACCATATATTTT
CDR3 protein: CASRSDGNSGNTIYF
V gene: TRBV10-1
clone size: -
D gene: -
J gene: TRBJ1-3